The clone carrying this TCR beta chain has only one observation. In the source study's methods: Estimates of nucleated cell counts were drawn from the amplification of reference gene primers. Profiling relied on immunoSEQ multiplex PCR, and the TCRdb table lists in-frame clones only, not all of them. The V and J calls and the clone size are those of that table, but D and trimming were determined from the DNA. This sample has 210,000 or so clones, with approximately 91% found just once. The data were taken from a study of blood T cell repertoires in COVID-19. On the study more broadly: There were acute and convalescent COVID-19 samples, and they came from the United States, Italy and Spain. PBMCs, B-cell-depleted T cells, or T cells were the source of the cDNA or gDNA that made up the material.

V gave up 4 bases and J gave up 0 bases, with 9 bases separating them. This CDR3 is built from 15 residues. Germline loops: CDR1 LNHDA, CDR2 SQIVND (reference sequence). Sequenced: peripheral blood. The chain couples TRBV19 to TRBJ1-4; no clear D. The source is a woman between 40 and 50 years old who had recovered from COVID-19. The chain's CDR3 is CASSKIQSTNEKLFF. In DNA, the CDR3 is TGTGCCAGTAGTAAAATACAGTCAACTAATGAAAAACTGTTTTTT.